The 4 T cell receptor beta chains presented below share a single source sample, sequenced in a study of blood T cell repertoires in COVID-19. Assay used: immunoSEQ multiplex PCR; TCRdb lists only in-frame clones, some missing. The data hold about 370,000 clones, with 80% to 90% observed a single time. The sequencing sample was made of PBMCs or T cells enriched from blood (not recorded which). The receptor set was obtained from a young man who had recovered from COVID-19.

The V call is TRBV4-1, the J call TRBJ2-7; 8 bases are shared with TRBD2. The CDR3 is 14 residues long. V lost 3 bases, J lost 5 bases, and 6 bases stayed unmatched. From germline, CDR1 is MGHRA and CDR2 YSYEKL. Here the CDR3 reads CASSHREGANEQYF. The CDR3 coding sequence is TGCGCCAGCAGCCACCGGGAGGGTGCCAACGAGCAGTACTTC.

The J gene is TRBJ2-7, the V gene TRBV6-5; TRBD2 matches 9 bases. The CDR3 is 15 residues long. The trim removed 5 bases at V and 4 bases at J, leaving 9 bases unmatched. CDR1 is MNHEY and CDR2 is SVGAGI in the germline V gene. The chain's CDR3 is CASSPRTSDPYEQYF. The CDR3 DNA sequence: TGTGCCAGCAGTCCTCGGACTAGCGACCCATACGAGCAGTACTTC.

The gene calls are TRBV14 and TRBJ1-4; D gene uncertain. Deletions cut 3 bases from V and 7 bases from J, with 6 bases between. CDR3 length equals 12 residues. CDR1 SGHDN and CDR2 FVKESK come from the germline V gene. CDR3: CASSHSGEKLFF. The CDR3 region has the DNA TGTGCCAGCAGCCACAGTGGTGAAAAACTGTTTTTT.

This rearrangement joins TRBV7-3 to TRBJ1-2; 12 nucleotides align to TRBD1. Germline CDR1 and CDR2: SGHTA and FQGTGA. The junction had 12 bases not matched to a gene; V was cut back by 8 bases and J by 8 bases. CDR3 length: 15 amino acids. The DNA for the CDR3 is TGTGCCAGCGCCTTGGTCGGGACAGGGGGCAGCGGCTACACCTTC. Translation gives CASALVGTGGSGYTF.